The clone carrying this TCR beta chain was recorded a few times. Its target is not known. The data are from a study of response to subunit inactivated influenza vaccine. Study observations and caveats: Each seasonal influenza vaccination recruits few new T cells, the authors suggested.

TCRdb used MiXCR to reprocess the RT-PCR reads, holding one entry per CDR3 protein. This table holds 700,000 to 800,000 distinct CDR3 sequences, around 18% found once. This CDR3 spans 19 amino acids. Germline V CDR1 and CDR2: MNHEY, SVGEGT. With V trimmed by 0 bases and J by 2 bases, 14 bases remained unmatched. This sequence was found in a man in his fifties or sixties who received an inactivated influenza vaccine. The chain combines TRBV6-2 or TRBV6-3 with TRBJ2-7; 9 bases agree with TRBD2. This specimen was PBMCs from blood, taken 5 to 6 days after vaccination. The CDR3 here is CASSYSKSAGGRQPYEQYF. CDR3 nucleotides: TGTGCCAGCAGTTACTCTAAATCTGCGGGAGGGCGTCAACCCTACGAGCAGTACTTC.